The 32 T cell receptor beta chains below all came from one sample that was sequenced in a study of CDR3 diversity in severe acne. Using its own MiXCR run on the PCR reads, TCRdb lists one record per CDR3 protein. The repertoire includes 89,000 or so distinct CDR3 sequences, approximately 52% of them detected once, and about 9.5% sits in the top ten. The material sequenced was blood. The receptors were gathered from a male donor in good health, serving as a control.

This clonotype came up many times. The chain couples TRBV6-4 to TRBJ2-3; 10 bases match TRBD2. Germline CDR1 and CDR2: MRHNA and SNTAGT. This CDR3 is 16 amino acids long. V gave up 0 bases and J gave up 2 bases; unmatched junction bases: 2. The CDR3 protein is CASSDSAGGHTDTQYF. DNA for the CDR3: TGTGCCAGCAGTGACTCAGCGGGGGGGCACACAGATACGCAGTATTTT.

At least ten counts were recorded for this clonotype. The chain recombines TRBV5-1 with TRBJ1-3; D may be TRBD1 (6 bases). In germline, CDR1 is SGHRS, CDR2 YFSETQ. Trimming removed 3 bases at V and 7 bases at J, with 20 bases between. The CDR3 extends over 16 amino acids. The DNA of the CDR3 is TGCGCCAGCAGCTCCCCGACAGGCCCCCAGGAGAACACCATATATTTT. Protein product: CASSSPTGPQENTIYF.

CDR3 protein: CASRGLAGLRGGELFF. The CDR3 DNA follows: TGTGCCAGCAGAGGACTAGCGGGCCTCCGCGGCGGGGAGCTGTTTTTT. This chain connects TRBV3-1 to TRBJ2-2; 11 bases are a match to TRBD2. Germline V lookup: CDR1 LGHDT, CDR2 YNNKEL (reference sequence). The J segment lost 7 bases and the V segment lost 6 bases, leaving 10 bases of the junction unmatched. The CDR3 is 16 residues long.

This clonotype counts as medium-sized (0.01 to 0.1%). The chain is built from TRBV6-6 and TRBJ2-7; 7 nucleotides line up with TRBD1. Trimming cost V 9 bases and J 3 bases; bases outside gene matches: 8. From germline, CDR1 is MNHNY and CDR2 SVGAGI (reference sequence). The CDR3 runs 13 residues. The CDR3 nucleotides are TGTGCCAGTACCTGGGACAGAAACTACGAGCAGTACTTC. Translating it yields CASTWDRNYEQYF.

The chain combines TRBV5-1 with TRBJ2-1; 11 bases map to TRBD2. CDR1 SGHRS and CDR2 YFSETQ come from the germline V gene. The V and J ends lost 5 bases and 8 bases, in that order; junction bases with no gene match: 6. The CDR3 length is 14 residues. The CDR3 DNA sequence: TGCGCCAGCAGGGGGCTAGCGGGAGGAGATGAGCAGTTCTTC. It translates to CASRGLAGGDEQFF.

By proportion, this clonotype is medium-sized. V and J are TRBV7-2 and TRBJ2-7, with TRBD2 matching 13 bases. The CDR3 has 19 residues. V dropped 2 bases and J dropped 0; count of bases not matched to a gene: 10. Germline loops: CDR1 SGHTA, CDR2 FQGNSA. CDR3 protein: CASSLYGGLAGLSSYEQYF. CDR3 sequence (DNA): TGTGCCAGCAGCTTATACGGGGGACTAGCGGGGCTAAGCTCCTACGAGCAGTACTTC.

The count of this clonotype is one. V is TRBV20-1 and J is TRBJ2-1; D not certain. Trimming pared 3 bases from V and 6 bases from J, leaving 21 bases between. The CDR3 covers 16 residues. Germline CDR1 is DFQATT and CDR2 is SNEGSKA (reference sequence). The CDR3 DNA reads TGCAGTGCTAGCCCGATCGGGCCTCCCGCTCGCAATGAGCAGTTCTTC. It is translated as CSASPIGPPARNEQFF.

The rearrangement uses TRBV29-1 and TRBJ2-7; D is undetermined. Between the trimmed V and J ends, which lost 1 base and 4 bases, there was a span of 8 bases. CDR3 length: 12 residues. CDR1 is SQVTM and CDR2 is ANQGSEA in the germline V gene. This chain's CDR3 is CSVEVFQYEQYF. CDR3 bases: TGCAGCGTTGAAGTCTTCCAATACGAGCAGTACTTC.

This clonotype has only a few counts. The chain links TRBV7-9 to TRBJ2-5; D is unresolved. V dropped 2 bases and J dropped 3 bases, with 10 bases sitting between them. In germline, CDR1 is SEHNR, CDR2 FQNEAQ (reference sequence). This CDR3 contains 14 residues. CDR3 coding DNA: TGTGCCAGCAGCTTACTCTGGGAAAAAGAGACCCAGTACTTC. This codes for CASSLLWEKETQYF.

At least ten counts were recorded for this clonotype. The rearrangement joins TRBV24-1 to TRBJ2-3, with no clear D. The CDR3 totals 16 residues. Germline V gene lookup returns CDR1 KGHDR and CDR2 SFDVKD. V lost 1 base to trimming and J lost 1 base, with 11 bases between them. CDR3 amino acids: CATSDFRVEGTDTQYF. For the CDR3, the DNA is TGTGCCACCAGTGATTTTAGGGTAGAGGGCACAGATACGCAGTATTTT.

This clonotype has a handful of counts. This chain uses TRBV9 with TRBJ1-1; a weak D match, TRBD1 (5 bases). The CDR3 length is 12 residues. V dropped 3 bases and J dropped 11 bases, with 14 bases sitting between them. In germline, CDR1 is SGDLS, CDR2 YYNGEE. The CDR3 DNA reads TGTGCCAGCAGCGGCGACCAGGAGGGGGCTTTCTTT. Translating gives CASSGDQEGAFF.

On this clonotype: An end of the junction differs from the germline gene, which may be a read error. The CDR3 DNA reads TGTGGCAGCAGCCACGGACAGTACGAGCAGTACTTC. This gives the protein CGSSHGQYEQYF. This chain links TRBV7-9 with TRBJ2-7; D perhaps matches TRBD1 (6 bases). The CDR3 has 12 amino acids. CDR1 is SEHNR and CDR2 is FQNEAQ in the germline V gene (reference sequence).

This clonotype is categorized as medium-sized. The V gene is TRBV12-3 or TRBV12-4, the J gene TRBJ2-7, with D tentatively TRBD2 (6 bases). The V end was cut by 7 bases, the J end by 6 bases, with 16 bases between. CDR3 size: 13 residues. CDR3 in amino acids: CASTLGLTLEQYF. The CDR3 nucleotides read TGTGCCAGCACCCTGGGACTGACTCTCGAGCAGTACTTC.

This clonotype was seen a few times. This sequence joins TRBV20-1 and TRBJ1-6, with a possible D match to TRBD1 (5 bases). There are 14 residues in the CDR3. The germline V gene encodes CDR1 DFQATT and CDR2 SNEGSKA (reference sequence). Trimming removed 5 bases at V and 3 bases at J, with 11 bases between. The CDR3 protein is CSAPDSDYNSPLHF. The CDR3 nucleotides read TGCAGTGCTCCAGACAGCGACTATAATTCACCCCTCCACTTT.

The J gene is TRBJ1-1, the V gene TRBV7-9, with D unclear. This CDR3 contains 13 residues. V lost 4 bases and J lost 9, with 15 bases in between. Germline V CDR1 and CDR2: SEHNR, FQNEAQ (reference sequence). The CDR3 DNA follows: TGTGCCAGCAGCTCAATCGGCGCCGATAAAGCTTTCTTT. This codes for CASSSIGADKAFF.

The chain recombines TRBV7-9 with TRBJ2-1; 13 nucleotides align to TRBD2. V dropped 10 bases and J dropped 3; count of bases not matched to a gene: 9. This CDR3 is built from 16 residues. CDR1 and CDR2 from the germline V gene are SEHNR and FQNEAQ (reference sequence). The CDR3 protein is CAIEAGLAGNYNEQFF. CDR3 DNA: TGTGCCATCGAGGCGGGACTAGCGGGAAACTACAATGAGCAGTTCTTC.

The rearrangement uses TRBV6-1 and TRBJ1-5; 10 bases agree with TRBD1. Looked up from germline, CDR1 is MNHNS and CDR2 is SASEGT. J gave up 7 bases and V 5 bases, and 8 bases lay outside the gene matches. The CDR3 is made up of 15 amino acids. Written as DNA, the CDR3 is TGTGCCAGCAGTTATGGGGGGACAGGGGAACAGCCCCAGCATTTT. It translates to CASSYGGTGEQPQHF.

This chain links TRBV7-9 with TRBJ1-2; D remains ambiguous. CDR1 is SEHNR, CDR2 FQNEAQ, per germline (reference sequence). The CDR3 spans 14 residues. V lost 2 bases and J 4 bases, leaving 11 bases between the germline ends. The CDR3 is CASSLSRELYGYTF. The CDR3 DNA is TGTGCCAGCAGCTTATCCCGTGAACTCTATGGCTACACCTTC.

V gene TRBV20-1 combines with J gene TRBJ2-7; 11 bases map to TRBD1. Looked up from germline, CDR1 is DFQATT and CDR2 is SNEGSKA (reference sequence). V gave up 1 base and J gave up 0 bases; unmatched junction bases: 5. The CDR3 is 16 residues long. DNA for the CDR3: TGCAGTGCTAGAGTGGGGACAGGGGGAAACTCCTACGAGCAGTACTTC. It specifies CSARVGTGGNSYEQYF.

V usage is TRBV5-1 and J usage is TRBJ2-7; TRBD1 matches 12 bases. Germline V gene data show CDR1 as SGHRS and CDR2 as YFSETQ. The CDR3 spans 14 residues. The junction had 3 bases not matched to a gene; V was cut back by 3 bases and J by 5 bases. The CDR3 DNA is TGCGCCAGCAGCTGGGGACAGGGGGCCGACGAGCAGTACTTC. Translation gives CASSWGQGADEQYF.

The chain combines TRBV10-3 with TRBJ2-5; D remains ambiguous. Trimming took off 7 bases at V and 4 bases at J, with 13 bases between the two ends. The CDR3 extends over 13 amino acids. Germline V CDR1 and CDR2: ENHRY, SYGVKD. CDR3 sequence (DNA): TGTGCCATCAAATCAGCCACGGGAGAGACCCAGTACTTC. The encoded protein is CAIKSATGETQYF.

This chain uses TRBV16 with TRBJ1-2, with TRBD1 matching over 9 bases. The CDR3 is 15 amino acids. Germline V gives CDR1 KGHSY, CDR2 FQNENV. Germline trimming cut 7 bases from V and 7 bases from J; bases unmatched to any gene: 13. The CDR3 spells CASTRPDRGEIGYTF. CDR3 coding DNA: TGTGCCAGCACCCGTCCAGACAGGGGGGAAATTGGCTACACCTTC.

The chain recombines TRBV6-1 with TRBJ2-7; D may match TRBD1 or TRBD2 (5 bases each). V dropped 6 bases and J dropped 7 bases, with 16 bases sitting between them. The CDR3 totals 13 residues. Germline V gene data show CDR1 as MNHNS and CDR2 as SASEGT. CDR3 in amino acids: CASRSGPYLEQYF. Written as DNA, the CDR3 is TGTGCCAGCAGGTCGGGACCCTATTTAGAGCAGTACTTC.

This chain joins TRBV24-1 and TRBJ2-3; D possibly matches TRBD1 or TRBD2 (5 bases each). Germline V gene data show CDR1 as KGHDR and CDR2 as SFDVKD. CDR3 length: 16 residues. Trimming left V 0 bases short and J 4 bases short, with 13 bases between. CDR3 sequence: CATSDLRGAGSDTQYF. The CDR3 region has the DNA TGTGCCACCAGTGATTTGAGAGGGGCCGGATCAGATACGCAGTATTTT.

This clonotype was observed many times. The genes are TRBV15 and TRBJ1-5; D not certain. This CDR3 contains 14 residues. Trimming left V 3 bases short and J 0 bases short, with 6 bases between. Germline CDR1 LNHNV, CDR2 YYDKDF (reference sequence). CDR3: CATSSPHSNQPQHF. The DNA for the CDR3 is TGTGCCACCAGCAGTCCTCATAGCAATCAGCCCCAGCATTTT.

The V and J genes are TRBV15 and TRBJ1-1; D possibly corresponds to TRBD1 (6 bases). Germline assignment: CDR1 LNHNV and CDR2 YYDKDF (reference sequence). The CDR3 has 15 residues. Trimming stripped 0 bases from V and 2 bases from J, with 10 bases between. CDR3 coding DNA: TGTGCCACCAGCAGAGATACAGGGACAAACACTGAAGCTTTCTTT. It codes for CATSRDTGTNTEAFF.

The V call is TRBV20-1, the J call TRBJ1-5; D is uncertain. The V end lost 3 bases, the J end lost 0 bases, and 6 bases lay between the germline ends. The CDR3 totals 13 residues. Germline V gives CDR1 DFQATT, CDR2 SNEGSKA (reference sequence). The CDR3 sequence: CSARTFSNQPQHF. The CDR3 coding sequence is TGCAGTGCTAGGACCTTTAGCAATCAGCCCCAGCATTTT.

This clonotype appeared once. The V and J genes are TRBV7-9 and TRBJ2-7; TRBD2 is a possible D gene (5 bases). Germline V CDR1 and CDR2: SEHNR, FQNEAQ (reference sequence). This CDR3 comprises 16 residues. V dropped 1 base and J dropped 0 bases, with 13 bases sitting between them. This CDR3 reads CASSLEAGGSSYEQYF. The CDR3 DNA sequence: TGTGCCAGCAGCTTAGAGGCTGGCGGGTCCTCCTACGAGCAGTACTTC. Variable domain in full (rest from reference TRBV7-9 and TRBJ2-7): DTGVSQNPRHKITKRGQNVTFRCDPISEHNRLYWYRQTLGQGPEFLTYFQNEAQLEKSRLLSDRFSAERPKGSFSTLEIQRTEQGDSAMYLCASSLEAGGSSYEQYFGPGTRLTVT.

At least ten counts were recorded for this clonotype. J is TRBJ1-2 and V is TRBV29-1, with TRBD1 matching over 7 bases. Germline trimming cut 1 base from V and 8 bases from J; bases unmatched to any gene: 7. CDR1 is SQVTM, CDR2 ANQGSEA, per germline. The CDR3 length is 13 residues. This CDR3 is CSVEGGGGWGYTF. CDR3 sequence (DNA): TGCAGCGTTGAAGGAGGAGGGGGCTGGGGCTACACCTTC.

The V and J genes are TRBV12-3 or TRBV12-4 and TRBJ1-5, with 9 bases fitting TRBD1. With 8 bases clipped from V and 1 base from J, the junction kept 6 bases outside the gene matches. The CDR3 is 15 amino acids. The CDR3 here is CASGPGQGSNQPQHF. As DNA, the CDR3 is TGTGCCAGCGGCCCGGGACAGGGCAGCAATCAGCCCCAGCATTTT.

The count of this clonotype is one. V gene TRBV24-1 combines with J gene TRBJ2-1; 11 nucleotides line up with TRBD2. Germline V lookup: CDR1 KGHDR, CDR2 SFDVKD. The CDR3 is made up of 15 amino acids. The junction had 5 bases not matched to a gene; V was cut back by 5 bases and J by 6 bases. CDR3 in DNA: TGTGCCACCAGTGCCGTGACTAGCGGGGCCAATGAGCAGTTCTTC. Residues: CATSAVTSGANEQFF.

This clonotype showed up many times. The J gene is TRBJ2-7, the V gene TRBV5-6; 12 bases match TRBD1. Per the germline V gene, CDR1 is SGHDT and CDR2 is YYEEEE. The CDR3 spans 14 residues. Losses at the gene ends were 7 bases for V and 4 bases for J; bases not matched to a gene: 6. Written as DNA, the CDR3 is TGTGCCAGCGGACCGGGACAGGGGGCTTACGAGCAGTACTTC. Translation gives CASGPGQGAYEQYF.